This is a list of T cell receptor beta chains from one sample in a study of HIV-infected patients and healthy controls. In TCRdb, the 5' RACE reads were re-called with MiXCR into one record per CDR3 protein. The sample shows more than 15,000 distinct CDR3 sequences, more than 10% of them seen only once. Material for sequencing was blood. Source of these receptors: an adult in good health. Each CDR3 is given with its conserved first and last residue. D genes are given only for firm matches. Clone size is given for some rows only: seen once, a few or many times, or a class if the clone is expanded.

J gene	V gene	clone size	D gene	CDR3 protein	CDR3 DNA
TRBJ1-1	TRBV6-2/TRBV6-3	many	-	CASSYGPSTEAFF	TGTGCCAGCAGTTACGGGCCCAGCACTGAAGCTTTCTTT
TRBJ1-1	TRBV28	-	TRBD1	CASSGTTGVTEAFF	TGTGCCAGCAGTGGAACTACAGGGGTGACTGAAGCTTTCTTT
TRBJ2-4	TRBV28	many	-	CASNEGGKEDRF	TGTGCCAGCAACGAAGGAGGGAAGGAGGATCGCTTC
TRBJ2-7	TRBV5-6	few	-	CASSSTGLSSYEQYF	TGTGCCAGCAGCTCAACAGGGCTCAGCTCCTACGAGCAGTACTTC
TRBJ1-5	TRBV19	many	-	CASSISPGQWGRSNQPQHF	TGTGCCAGTAGTATAAGCCCGGGTCAATGGGGGAGAAGCAATCAGCCCCAGCATTTT
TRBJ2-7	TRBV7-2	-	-	CASSLGTAREQYF	TGTGCCAGCAGCTTAGGGACGGCTAGAGAGCAGTACTTC
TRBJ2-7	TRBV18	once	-	CASYLGSGEQYF	TGTGCCAGTTATCTTGGTTCCGGCGAGCAGTACTTC
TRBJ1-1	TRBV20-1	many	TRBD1	CSARDRDSRGFFEAFF	TGCAGTGCTAGAGACCGGGACAGTCGTGGGTTTTTTGAAGCTTTCTTT
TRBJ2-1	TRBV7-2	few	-	CASTLFNEQFF	TGTGCCAGCACCCTCTTCAATGAGCAGTTCTTC
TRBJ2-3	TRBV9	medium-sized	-	CASSSTLAADTQYF	TGTGCCAGCAGCTCAACGTTAGCGGCAGATACGCAGTATTTT
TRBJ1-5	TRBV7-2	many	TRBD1	CASSSRDSRNQPQHF	TGTGCCAGCAGCTCCCGGGACAGCCGCAATCAGCCCCAGCATTTT
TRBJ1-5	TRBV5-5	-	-	CASSLSISQPQHF	TGTGCCAGCAGCTTGAGTATTAGTCAGCCCCAGCATTTT
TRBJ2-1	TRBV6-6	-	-	CASSYRGDEQFF	TGTGCCAGCAGTTACAGAGGTGACGAGCAGTTCTTC
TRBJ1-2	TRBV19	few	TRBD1	CASTFQDRLYGYTF	TGTGCCAGTACTTTCCAGGACAGGCTTTATGGCTACACCTTC
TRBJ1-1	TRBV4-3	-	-	CASSQDLQWAMNTEAFF	TGCGCCAGCAGCCAAGATCTCCAATGGGCAATGAACACTGAAGCTTTCTTT
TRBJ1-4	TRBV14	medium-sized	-	CASSQGRVDEKLFF	TGTGCCAGCAGCCAAGGCAGGGTGGATGAAAAACTGTTTTTT
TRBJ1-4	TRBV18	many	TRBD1	CASSPGTAYEKLFF	TGTGCCAGCTCACCAGGGACAGCTTATGAAAAACTGTTTTTT
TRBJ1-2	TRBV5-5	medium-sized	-	CASSSGWVHYGYTF	TGTGCCAGCAGCTCCGGCTGGGTCCACTATGGCTACACCTTC
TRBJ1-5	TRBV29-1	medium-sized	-	CSVKGPNQPQHF	TGCAGCGTGAAAGGGCCCAATCAGCCCCAGCATTTT
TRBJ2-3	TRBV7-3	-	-	CASSINVDTQYF	TGTGCCAGCAGCATAAACGTAGATACGCAGTATTTT
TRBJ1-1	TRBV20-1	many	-	CRARRLSEAFF	TGCAGGGCGCGGCGTCTCTCTGAAGCTTTCTTT
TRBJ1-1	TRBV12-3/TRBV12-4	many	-	CATAIVQRVTEAFF	TGTGCCACGGCGATTGTACAAAGGGTAACTGAAGCTTTCTTT
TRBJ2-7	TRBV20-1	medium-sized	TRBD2	CSASPKGLAGALYVYEQYF	TGCAGTGCTAGTCCCAAGGGACTAGCGGGGGCTCTGTACGTGTACGAGCAGTACTTC
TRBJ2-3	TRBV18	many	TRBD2	CASSPPSGDTQYF	TGTGCCAGCTCACCACCTAGCGGGGATACGCAGTATTTT